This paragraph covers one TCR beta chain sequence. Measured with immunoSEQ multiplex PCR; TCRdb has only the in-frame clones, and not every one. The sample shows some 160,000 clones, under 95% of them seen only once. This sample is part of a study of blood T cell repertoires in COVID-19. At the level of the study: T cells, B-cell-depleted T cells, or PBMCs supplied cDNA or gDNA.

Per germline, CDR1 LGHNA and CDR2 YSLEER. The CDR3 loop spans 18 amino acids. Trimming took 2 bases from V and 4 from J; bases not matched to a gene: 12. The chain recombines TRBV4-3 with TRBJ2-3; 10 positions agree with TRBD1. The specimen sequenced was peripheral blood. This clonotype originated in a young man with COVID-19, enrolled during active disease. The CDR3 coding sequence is TGCGCCAGCAGCCAATCAATCCCAGGGACAGGGGACGCAGATACGCAGTATTTT. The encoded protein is CASSQSIPGTGDADTQYF.